Here is one TCR beta chain with its context. Its antigen is as yet unknown. Included in the TCR beta cDNA libraries were unique molecular identifiers. Starting from approximately 0.95 to 9.8 million T cells, the study yielded about 490,000 cDNA molecules. Via MiXCR, TCRdb re-called the PCR reads, giving one row per CDR3 protein. The repertoire consists of about 430,000 distinct CDR3 sequences, with about 40% occurring once and the leading ten covering roughly 8.2%. The data belong to a study of post-analysis software for immune sequencing data. As for the study in general: The study covered relapsing-remitting, secondary progressive and progressive-relapsing courses of multiple sclerosis.

The V end lost 1 base, the J end lost 0 bases, and 9 bases lay between the germline ends. Germline values: CDR1 KGHSH, CDR2 LQKENI. The CDR3 totals 15 residues. The study, taken as a whole, reports: Strong co-clustering by F measure linked samples that shared a preparation batch. Compared against controls, patients with multiple sclerosis displayed significantly lower normalized Chao1 diversity. Patients used about five TRBV segments, including TRBV5-6, TRBV5-1 and TRBV20-1, more often than controls.

What was sequenced was blood. This chain joins TRBV18 and TRBJ1-1, with D possibly TRBD1 on 5 matching bases. The origin of this receptor is a girl aged 2 to 9 with multiple sclerosis. The CDR3 sequence is CASSPRTSMNTEAFF. The DNA of the CDR3 is TGTGCCAGCTCACCACGGACAAGCATGAACACTGAAGCTTTCTTT.